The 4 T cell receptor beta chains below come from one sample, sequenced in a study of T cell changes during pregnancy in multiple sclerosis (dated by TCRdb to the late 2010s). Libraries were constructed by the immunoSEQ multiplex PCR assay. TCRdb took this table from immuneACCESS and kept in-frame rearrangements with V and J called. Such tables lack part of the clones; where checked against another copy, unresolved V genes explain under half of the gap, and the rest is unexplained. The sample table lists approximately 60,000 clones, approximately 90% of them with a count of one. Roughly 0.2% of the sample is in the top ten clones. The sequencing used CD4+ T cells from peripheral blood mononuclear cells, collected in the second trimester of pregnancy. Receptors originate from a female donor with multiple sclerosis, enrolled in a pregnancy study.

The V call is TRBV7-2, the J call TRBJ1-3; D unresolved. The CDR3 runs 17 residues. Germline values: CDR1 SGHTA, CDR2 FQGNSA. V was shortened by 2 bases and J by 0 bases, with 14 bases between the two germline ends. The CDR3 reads CASSLSYSLSSGNTIYF. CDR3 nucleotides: TGTGCCAGCAGCTTATCCTACAGCCTCTCCTCTGGAAACACCATATATTTT.

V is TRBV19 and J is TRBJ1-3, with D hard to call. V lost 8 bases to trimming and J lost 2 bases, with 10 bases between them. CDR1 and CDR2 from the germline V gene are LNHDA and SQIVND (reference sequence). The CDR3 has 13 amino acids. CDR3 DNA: TGTGCCAGTGCTCCGGTCCCTGGAAACACCATATATTTT. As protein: CASAPVPGNTIYF.

The CDR3 DNA reads TGTGCCAGCAGGTCCTCCGGGACACCCAGCCCTGGAAACACCATATATTTT. This translates into CASRSSGTPSPGNTIYF. The chain joins TRBV2 to TRBJ1-3; tentatively, D is TRBD1 (6 bases). CDR3 length equals 17 residues. V was pared by 6 bases and J by 2 bases, with 20 bases between. CDR1 SNHLY and CDR2 FYNNEI come from the germline V gene.

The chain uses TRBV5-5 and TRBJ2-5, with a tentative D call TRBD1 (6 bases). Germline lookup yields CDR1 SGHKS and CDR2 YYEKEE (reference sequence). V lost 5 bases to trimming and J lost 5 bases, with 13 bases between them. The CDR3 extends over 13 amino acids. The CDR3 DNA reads TGTGCCAGCAGTACCGGGACATGGGAGACCCAGTACTTC. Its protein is CASSTGTWETQYF.